The 21 T cell receptor beta chains in this list originate from one sample, sequenced in a study of T cells after yellow fever vaccination. A single record per CDR3 protein comes from TCRdb applying MiXCR to the 5' RACE reads. This table holds some 260,000 distinct CDR3 sequences, around 4.9% found once. The sample consisted of CD4+ T cells sorted from PBMCs, taken on the day of the yellow fever booster vaccination. The receptors derive from a man between 18 and 35 years old who received the YFV17D yellow fever vaccine.

The chain carries TRBV18 and TRBJ2-1, with a possible D match to TRBD1 (6 bases). Germline CDR1 and CDR2: KGHSH and LQKENI. The CDR3 has 15 residues. V dropped 2 bases and J dropped 5 bases, with 13 bases sitting between them. The CDR3 region has the DNA TGTGCCAGCTCACCATTGACAGGTAGCGACAATGAGCAGTTCTTC. Translating it yields CASSPLTGSDNEQFF.

The CDR3 spells CASSPRGAISYNEQFF. The DNA of the CDR3 is TGTGCCAGCTCACCAAGGGGGGCCATCTCTTACAATGAGCAGTTCTTC. This chain connects TRBV18 to TRBJ2-1; D is possibly TRBD1 or TRBD2 (6 bases each). The germline V gene has CDR1 KGHSH and CDR2 LQKENI. Trimming shortened V by 2 bases and J by 4 bases, and 15 bases separated the two germline ends. The CDR3 is made up of 16 amino acids. Full variable domain (outside the CDR3, taken from reference TRBV18 and TRBJ2-1): NAGVMQNPRHLVRRRGQEARLRCSPMKGHSHVYWYRQLPEEGLKFMVYLQKENIIDESGMPKERFSAEFPKEGPSILRIQQVVRGDSAAYFCASSPRGAISYNEQFFGPGTRLTVL.

This clonotype showed up many times. The chain combines TRBV28 with TRBJ2-1; 8 nucleotides agree with TRBD2. J lost 0 bases, V lost 8 bases, and 3 bases had no gene match. The CDR3 is 14 residues long. CDR1 and CDR2 (germline): MDHEN, SYDVKM. CDR3 in amino acids: CASAGGPSYNEQFF. CDR3 in DNA: TGTGCCAGCGCGGGGGGCCCCTCCTACAATGAGCAGTTCTTC.

This clonotype occurred a few times. The chain is built from TRBV5-1 and TRBJ2-5; D unclear. V lost 1 base and J lost 1, with 8 bases in between. The germline gives CDR1 SGHRS, CDR2 YFSETQ. The CDR3 loop spans 14 amino acids. CDR3: CASSLLAIQETQYF. CDR3 DNA sequence: TGCGCCAGCAGCTTGTTGGCTATCCAAGAGACCCAGTACTTC.

This clonotype was seen many times. This chain links TRBV7-2 with TRBJ2-3; TRBD1 is a possible D gene (7 bases). Germline CDR1 SGHTA, CDR2 FQGNSA. This CDR3 region has 18 residues. Between the trimmed V and J ends, which lost 2 bases and 5 bases, there was a span of 23 bases. The CDR3 DNA follows: TGTGCCAGCAGCTTAAGAGGGGGCGGAGGGGGCGCCGGAGATACGCAGTATTTT. It is translated as CASSLRGGGGGAGDTQYF.

In this sample, this clonotype turned up a few times. Possible read error: a much larger clone is one base away. The genes are TRBV9 and TRBJ2-2, with D possibly matching TRBD1 (6 bases). V was trimmed by 5 bases and J by 6 bases, leaving 17 bases between them. Germline assignment: CDR1 SGDLS and CDR2 YYNGEE. This CDR3 is built from 15 residues. Here the CDR3 reads CASSVGTLNPGELFF. CDR3 sequence (DNA): TGTGCCAGCAGTGTCGGGACACTAAACCCCGGGGAGCTGTTTTTT.

This clonotype was counted between two and nine times. The chain joins TRBV2 to TRBJ2-1; D is perhaps TRBD1 (6 bases). V was trimmed by 9 bases and J by 8 bases, leaving 14 bases between them. The germline V gene has CDR1 SNHLY and CDR2 FYNNEI. The CDR3 covers 12 residues. CDR3 protein: CARGSGEYEQFF. CDR3 in DNA: TGTGCCAGGGGGTCAGGGGAGTATGAGCAGTTCTTC.

The sample holds a few counts of this clonotype. The V gene is TRBV5-1, the J gene TRBJ1-2, with D possibly TRBD1 on 6 matching bases. Germline assignment: CDR1 SGHRS and CDR2 YFSETQ. Trimming left V 0 bases short and J 4 bases short, with 10 bases between. The CDR3 consists of 14 residues. CDR3 sequence reads: CASSLEQGAYGYTF. In nucleotides, the CDR3 is TGCGCCAGCAGCTTGGAACAGGGCGCCTATGGCTACACCTTC.

This clonotype was detected only a few times. The chain links TRBV7-2 to TRBJ2-7; no firm D call. The germline V and J ends were trimmed by 0 bases and 5 bases, with 11 bases remaining between them. Germline V gene sequence: CDR1 SGHTA, CDR2 FQGNSA. This CDR3 is 14 amino acids long. CDR3 residues: CASSLAVRLNEQYF. The CDR3 DNA follows: TGTGCCAGCAGCTTAGCTGTCAGGTTGAACGAGCAGTACTTC.

This clonotype was picked up a small number of times. The chain links TRBV20-1 to TRBJ1-5; D is unclear. The CDR3 length is 16 residues. V lost 0 bases, J lost 0 bases, and 12 bases lay in between. Germline V gives CDR1 DFQATT, CDR2 SNEGSKA (reference sequence). CDR3: CSARDWVENSNQPQHF. In nucleotides, the CDR3 is TGCAGTGCTAGAGATTGGGTCGAGAATAGCAATCAGCCCCAGCATTTT.

This clonotype showed up just a few times. The chain combines TRBV15 with TRBJ2-2; D ambiguous. Trimming stripped 2 bases from V and 1 base from J, with 11 bases between. From germline, CDR1 is LNHNV and CDR2 YYDKDF (reference sequence). The CDR3 is made up of 16 amino acids. The DNA of the CDR3 is TGTGCCACCAGCAGATTAGGGCCTGGGAACACCGGGGAGCTGTTTTTT. Translation: CATSRLGPGNTGELFF.

The chain links TRBV19 to TRBJ2-1; the match to TRBD1 covers 8 bases. Trimming took 6 bases from V and 2 from J; bases not matched to a gene: 9. Germline CDR1 is LNHDA and CDR2 is SQIVND (reference sequence). CDR3 size: 16 residues. CDR3 sequence: CASSRRQGTTYNEQFF. The CDR3 DNA reads as TGTGCCAGTAGCCGTAGACAGGGGACGACCTACAATGAGCAGTTCTTC.

The rearrangement uses TRBV7-2 and TRBJ2-5; D gene ambiguous. V lost 1 base, J lost 1 base, and 13 bases lay in between. The CDR3 covers 16 residues. The germline V gene has CDR1 SGHTA and CDR2 FQGNSA. The CDR3 loop is CASSLVSTAAQETQYF. The DNA for the CDR3 is TGTGCCAGCAGCTTAGTTTCCACAGCTGCCCAAGAGACCCAGTACTTC.

This clonotype showed up many times. The chain joins TRBV12-3 or TRBV12-4 to TRBJ2-3, with 10 bases aligning to TRBD2. J lost 2 bases, V lost 5 bases, and 10 bases had no gene match. The CDR3 consists of 17 residues. CDR3: CASSPQVSGGATDTQYF. CDR3 bases: TGTGCCAGCAGTCCCCAGGTGAGCGGGGGGGCCACAGATACGCAGTATTTT.

The chain uses TRBV30 and TRBJ2-3; 8 nucleotides align to TRBD1. Germline loops: CDR1 GTSNPN, CDR2 SVGIG (reference sequence). This CDR3 has 14 residues. The junction had 7 bases not matched to a gene; V was cut back by 8 bases and J by 0 bases. As DNA, the CDR3 is TGTGCCGGACGGACAGGGCTTAGCACAGATACGCAGTATTTT. Translation: CAGRTGLSTDTQYF.

This clonotype was recorded a few times. The gene calls are TRBV6-5 and TRBJ1-2, with D possibly TRBD1 on 6 matching bases. Trimming took 7 bases from V and 6 from J, leaving 15 bases between them. The CDR3 sequence is 13 residues long. Germline assignment: CDR1 MNHEY and CDR2 SVGAGI. The CDR3 region is CASTDPGGNGYTF. The CDR3 DNA sequence: TGTGCCAGCACCGACCCCGGGGGCAATGGCTACACCTTC.

The V call is TRBV11-2, the J call TRBJ1-6; D unclear. The germline gives CDR1 SGHAT, CDR2 FQNNGV. The V end lost 4 bases, the J end lost 9 bases, and 7 bases lay between the germline ends. This CDR3 is built from 12 residues. DNA for the CDR3: TGTGCCAGCAGCTCCAACCTTTCACCCCTCCACTTT. Protein product: CASSSNLSPLHF.

This clonotype was seen a few times. The chain employs TRBV6-2 or TRBV6-3 and TRBJ2-1, with TRBD2 matching over 7 bases. The CDR3 length is 17 residues. The junction had 5 bases not matched to a gene; V was cut back by 0 bases and J by 0 bases. The V gene's germline CDR1 is MNHEY and CDR2 SVGEGT. CDR3 in amino acids: CASSYSRASGSYNEQFF. DNA of the CDR3: TGTGCCAGCAGTTACTCCCGGGCTAGCGGCTCCTACAATGAGCAGTTCTTC.

This sequence joins TRBV20-1 and TRBJ2-7; no firm D call. This CDR3 comprises 13 residues. The germline CDR1 and CDR2 sequences are DFQATT and SNEGSKA (reference sequence). The V gene lost 3 bases and the J gene lost 1 base, with 10 bases spanning the gap. The CDR3 nucleotides are TGCAGTGCTAGGGGCCCTAGGTCCTACGAGCAGTACTTC. It specifies CSARGPRSYEQYF.

The table lists this clonotype with a few counts. The J gene is TRBJ2-1, the V gene TRBV28, with D maybe TRBD1 (6 bases). The CDR3 runs 16 residues. Germline CDR1 reads MDHEN; CDR2 reads SYDVKM. V lost 3 bases and J lost 15, with 27 bases in between. The CDR3 protein is CASSFPTRTTDRDPFF. The CDR3 coding sequence is TGTGCCAGCAGTTTCCCGACCAGGACGACGGACAGAGATCCGTTCTTC.

There are a few counts of this clonotype. The V gene is TRBV25-1, the J gene TRBJ2-3; D gene uncertain. The length of the CDR3 is 14 residues. V lost 3 bases to trimming and J lost 5 bases, with 12 bases between them. Germline lookup yields CDR1 MGHDK and CDR2 SYGVNS. CDR3 nucleotide sequence: TGTGCCAGCAGTGATCCTATGGCCGGAGATACGCAGTATTTT. Translated: CASSDPMAGDTQYF.